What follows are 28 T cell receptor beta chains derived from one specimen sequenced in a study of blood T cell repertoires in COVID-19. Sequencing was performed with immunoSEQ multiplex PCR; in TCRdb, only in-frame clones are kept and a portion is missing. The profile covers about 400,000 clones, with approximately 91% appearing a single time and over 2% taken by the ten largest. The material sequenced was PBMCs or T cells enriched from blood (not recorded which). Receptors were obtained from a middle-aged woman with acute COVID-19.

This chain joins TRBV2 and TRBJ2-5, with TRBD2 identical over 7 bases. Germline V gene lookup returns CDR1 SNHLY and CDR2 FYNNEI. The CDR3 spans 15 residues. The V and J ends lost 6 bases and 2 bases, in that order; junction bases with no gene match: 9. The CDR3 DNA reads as TGTGCCAGCAGGGGGGGGATGAGGGCACAAGAGACCCAGTACTTC. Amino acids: CASRGGMRAQETQYF.

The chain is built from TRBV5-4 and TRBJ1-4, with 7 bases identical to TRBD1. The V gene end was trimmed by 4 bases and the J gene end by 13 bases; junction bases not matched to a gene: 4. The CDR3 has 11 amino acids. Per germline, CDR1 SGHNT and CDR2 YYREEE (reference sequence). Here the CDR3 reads CASSGAGGLFF. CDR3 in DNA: TGTGCCAGCAGCGGGGCAGGGGGACTGTTTTTT.

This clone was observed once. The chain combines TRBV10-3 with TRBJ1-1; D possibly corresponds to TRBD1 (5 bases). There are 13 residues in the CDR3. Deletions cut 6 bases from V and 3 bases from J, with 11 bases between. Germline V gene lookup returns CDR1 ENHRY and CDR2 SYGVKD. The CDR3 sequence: CAIRTKGDTEAFF. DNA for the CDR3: TGTGCCATCAGAACAAAAGGGGACACTGAAGCTTTCTTT.

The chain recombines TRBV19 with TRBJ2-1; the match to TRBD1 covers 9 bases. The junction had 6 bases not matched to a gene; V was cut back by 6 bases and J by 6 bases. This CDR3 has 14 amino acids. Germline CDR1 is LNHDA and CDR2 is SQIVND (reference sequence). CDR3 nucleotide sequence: TGTGCCAGTAGAGGACAGGGGTCGGGCAATGAGCAGTTCTTC. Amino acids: CASRGQGSGNEQFF.

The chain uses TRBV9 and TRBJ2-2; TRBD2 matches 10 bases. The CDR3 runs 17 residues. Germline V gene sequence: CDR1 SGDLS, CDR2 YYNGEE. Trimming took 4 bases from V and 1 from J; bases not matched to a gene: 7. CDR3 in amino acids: CASSPLSGGRNTGELFF. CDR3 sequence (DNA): TGTGCCAGCAGCCCCCTTAGCGGGGGGCGGAACACCGGGGAGCTGTTTTTT.

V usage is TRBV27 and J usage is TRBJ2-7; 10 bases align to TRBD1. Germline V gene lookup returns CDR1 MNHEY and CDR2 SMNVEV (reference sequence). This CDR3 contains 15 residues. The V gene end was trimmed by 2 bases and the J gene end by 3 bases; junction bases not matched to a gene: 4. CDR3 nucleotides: TGTGCCAGCAGTTTAGCGGGGACAGGGGACTACGAGCAGTACTTC. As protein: CASSLAGTGDYEQYF.

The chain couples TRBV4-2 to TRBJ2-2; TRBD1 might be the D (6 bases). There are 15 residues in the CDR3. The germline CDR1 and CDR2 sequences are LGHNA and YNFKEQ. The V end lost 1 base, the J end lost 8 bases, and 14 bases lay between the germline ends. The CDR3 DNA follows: TGTGCCAGCAGCCAAGTTAGTCAGGGGAGAGGGGAGCTGTTTTTT. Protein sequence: CASSQVSQGRGELFF.

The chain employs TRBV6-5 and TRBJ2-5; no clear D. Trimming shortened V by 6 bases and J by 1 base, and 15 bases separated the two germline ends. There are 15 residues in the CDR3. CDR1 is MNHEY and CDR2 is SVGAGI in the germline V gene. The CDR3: CASRPQTIVQETQYF. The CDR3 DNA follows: TGTGCCAGCAGACCACAAACCATTGTCCAAGAGACCCAGTACTTC.

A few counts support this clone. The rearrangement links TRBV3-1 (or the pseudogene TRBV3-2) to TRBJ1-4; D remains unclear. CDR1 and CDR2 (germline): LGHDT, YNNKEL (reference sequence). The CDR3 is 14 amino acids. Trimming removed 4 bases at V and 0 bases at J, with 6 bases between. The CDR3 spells CASSLTATNEKLFF. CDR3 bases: TGTGCCAGCAGCCTAACAGCAACTAATGAAAAACTGTTTTTT.

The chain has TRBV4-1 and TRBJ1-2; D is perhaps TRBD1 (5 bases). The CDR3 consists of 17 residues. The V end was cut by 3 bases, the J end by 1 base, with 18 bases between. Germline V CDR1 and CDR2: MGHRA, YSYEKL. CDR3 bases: TGCGCCAGCAGCCACCCCGCGGGGGGGAAGGATAACTATGGCTACACCTTC. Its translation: CASSHPAGGKDNYGYTF.

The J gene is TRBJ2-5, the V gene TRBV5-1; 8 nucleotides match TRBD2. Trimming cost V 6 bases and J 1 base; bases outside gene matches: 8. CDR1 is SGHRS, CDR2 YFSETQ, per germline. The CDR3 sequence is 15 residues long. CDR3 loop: CASKFGSGTQETQYF. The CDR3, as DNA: TGCGCCAGCAAATTCGGTAGCGGGACCCAAGAGACCCAGTACTTC.

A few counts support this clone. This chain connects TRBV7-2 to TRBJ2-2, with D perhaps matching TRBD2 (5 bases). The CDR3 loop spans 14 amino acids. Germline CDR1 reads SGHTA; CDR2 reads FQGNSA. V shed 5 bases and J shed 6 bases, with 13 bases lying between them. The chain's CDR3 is CASSPRNGAGELFF. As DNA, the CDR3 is TGTGCCAGCAGCCCGCGAAACGGGGCCGGGGAGCTGTTTTTT.

The CDR3: CATSDPGVETIYGYTF. The CDR3 DNA reads as TGTGCCACCAGTGATCCCGGGGTCGAGACCATATATGGCTACACCTTC. The chain couples TRBV24-1 to TRBJ1-2, with D unresolved. From germline, CDR1 is KGHDR and CDR2 SFDVKD. V was shortened by 3 bases and J by 5 bases, with 18 bases between the two germline ends. This CDR3 is built from 16 residues.

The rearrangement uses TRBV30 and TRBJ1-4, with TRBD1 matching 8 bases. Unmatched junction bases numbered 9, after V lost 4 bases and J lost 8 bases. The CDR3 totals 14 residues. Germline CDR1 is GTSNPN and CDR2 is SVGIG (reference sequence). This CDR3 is CAWNDRGSREKLFF. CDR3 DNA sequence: TGTGCCTGGAACGACAGGGGTTCGAGAGAAAAACTGTTTTTT.

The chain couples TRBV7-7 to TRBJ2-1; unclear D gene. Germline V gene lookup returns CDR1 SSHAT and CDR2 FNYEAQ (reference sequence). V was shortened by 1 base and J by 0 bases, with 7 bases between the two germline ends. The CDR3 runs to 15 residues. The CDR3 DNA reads TGTGCCAGCAGCTTAGACAGCAGCTCCTACAATGAGCAGTTCTTC. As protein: CASSLDSSSYNEQFF.

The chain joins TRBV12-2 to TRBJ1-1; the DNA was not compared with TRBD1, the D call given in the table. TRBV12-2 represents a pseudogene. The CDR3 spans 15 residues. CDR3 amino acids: CASRLAKTDYTEAFF. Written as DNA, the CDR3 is TGTGCAAGTCGCTTAGCGAAGACAGACTACACTGAAGCTTTCTTT.

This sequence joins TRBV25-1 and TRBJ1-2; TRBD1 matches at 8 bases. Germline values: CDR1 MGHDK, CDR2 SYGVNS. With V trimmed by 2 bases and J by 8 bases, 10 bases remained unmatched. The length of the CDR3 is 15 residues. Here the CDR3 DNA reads TGTGCCAGCAGTGAAGCCAGACAGGGGTTGAGCGGCTACACCTTC. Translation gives CASSEARQGLSGYTF.

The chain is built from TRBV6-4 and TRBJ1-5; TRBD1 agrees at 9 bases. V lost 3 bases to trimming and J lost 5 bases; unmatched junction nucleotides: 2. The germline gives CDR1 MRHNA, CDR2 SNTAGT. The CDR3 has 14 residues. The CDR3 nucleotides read TGTGCCAGCAGTGAGGGGACAGGGCATCAGCCCCAGCATTTT. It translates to CASSEGTGHQPQHF.

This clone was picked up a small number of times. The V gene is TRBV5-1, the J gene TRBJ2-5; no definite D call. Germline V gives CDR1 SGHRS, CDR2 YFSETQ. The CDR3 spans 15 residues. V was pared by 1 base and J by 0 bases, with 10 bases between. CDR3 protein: CASSLNINHQETQYF. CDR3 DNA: TGCGCCAGCAGCTTGAACATAAACCACCAAGAGACCCAGTACTTC. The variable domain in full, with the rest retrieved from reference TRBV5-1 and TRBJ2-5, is KAGVTQTPRYLIKTRGQQVTLSCSPISGHRSVSWYQQTPGQGLQFLFEYFSETQRNKGNFPGRFSGRQFSNSRSEMNVSTLELGDSALYLCASSLNINHQETQYFGPGTRLLVL.

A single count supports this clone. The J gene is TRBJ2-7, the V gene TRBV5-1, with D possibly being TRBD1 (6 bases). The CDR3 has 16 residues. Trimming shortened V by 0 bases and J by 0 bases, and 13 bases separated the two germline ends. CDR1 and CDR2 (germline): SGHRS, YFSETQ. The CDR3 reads CASSLEGTTSSYEQYF. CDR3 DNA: TGCGCCAGCAGCTTGGAAGGGACAACGAGCTCCTACGAGCAGTACTTC.

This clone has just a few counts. CDR3 nucleotide sequence: TGTGCCAGCAGTTCGAACCCTCAAGCACCCCAGCATTTT. Translation gives CASSSNPQAPQHF. The V and J genes are TRBV27 and TRBJ1-5; D uncertain. This CDR3 region has 13 residues. Germline loops: CDR1 MNHEY, CDR2 SMNVEV (reference sequence). The germline V and J ends were trimmed by 4 bases and 10 bases, with 14 bases remaining between them.

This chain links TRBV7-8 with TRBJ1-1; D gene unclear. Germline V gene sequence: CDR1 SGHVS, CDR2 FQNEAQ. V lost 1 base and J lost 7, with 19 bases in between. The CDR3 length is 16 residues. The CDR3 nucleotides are TGTGCCAGCAGCTTAGGAGGGTCTCGCTGGGGTGGTGAAGCTTTCTTT. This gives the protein CASSLGGSRWGGEAFF.

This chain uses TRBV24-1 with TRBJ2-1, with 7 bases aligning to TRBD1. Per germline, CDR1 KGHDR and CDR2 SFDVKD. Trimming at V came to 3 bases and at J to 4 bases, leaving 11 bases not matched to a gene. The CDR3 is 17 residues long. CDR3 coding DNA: TGTGCCACCAGTGATCAAACAACCGGGACAGCATACAATGAGCAGTTCTTC. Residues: CATSDQTTGTAYNEQFF.

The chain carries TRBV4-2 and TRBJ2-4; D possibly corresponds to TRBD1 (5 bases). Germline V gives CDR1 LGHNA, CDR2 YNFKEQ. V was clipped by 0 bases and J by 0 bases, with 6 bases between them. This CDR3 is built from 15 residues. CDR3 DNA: TGTGCCAGCAGCCAAGAACAGGCAGCCAAAAACATTCAGTACTTC. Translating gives CASSQEQAAKNIQYF.

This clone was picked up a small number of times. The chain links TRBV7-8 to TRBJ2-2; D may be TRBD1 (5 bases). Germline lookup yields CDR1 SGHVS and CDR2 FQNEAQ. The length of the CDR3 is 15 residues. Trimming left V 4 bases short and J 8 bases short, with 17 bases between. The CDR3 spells CASSSVGEFAGELFF. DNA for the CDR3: TGTGCCAGCAGCTCGGTAGGGGAATTCGCTGGGGAGCTGTTTTTT.

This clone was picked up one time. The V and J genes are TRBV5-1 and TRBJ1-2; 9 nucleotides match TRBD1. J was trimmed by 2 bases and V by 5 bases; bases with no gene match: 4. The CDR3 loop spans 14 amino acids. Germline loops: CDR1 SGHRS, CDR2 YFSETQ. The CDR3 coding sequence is TGCGCCAGCAGACCAGGGACAGGGAACTATGGCTACACCTTC. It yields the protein CASRPGTGNYGYTF.

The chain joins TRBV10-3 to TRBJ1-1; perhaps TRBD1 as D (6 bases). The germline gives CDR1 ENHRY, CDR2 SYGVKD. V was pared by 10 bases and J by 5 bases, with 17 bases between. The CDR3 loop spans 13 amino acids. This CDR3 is CARPPGGQTEAFF. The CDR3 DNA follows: TGTGCCAGGCCGCCCGGGGGGCAGACTGAAGCTTTCTTT.

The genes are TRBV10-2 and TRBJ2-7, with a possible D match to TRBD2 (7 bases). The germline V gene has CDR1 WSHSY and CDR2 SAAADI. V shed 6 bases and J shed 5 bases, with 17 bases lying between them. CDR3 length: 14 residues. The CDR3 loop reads CASRDLGGGHEQYF. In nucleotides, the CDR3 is TGCGCCAGCAGGGATCTGGGGGGGGGCCACGAGCAGTACTTC.